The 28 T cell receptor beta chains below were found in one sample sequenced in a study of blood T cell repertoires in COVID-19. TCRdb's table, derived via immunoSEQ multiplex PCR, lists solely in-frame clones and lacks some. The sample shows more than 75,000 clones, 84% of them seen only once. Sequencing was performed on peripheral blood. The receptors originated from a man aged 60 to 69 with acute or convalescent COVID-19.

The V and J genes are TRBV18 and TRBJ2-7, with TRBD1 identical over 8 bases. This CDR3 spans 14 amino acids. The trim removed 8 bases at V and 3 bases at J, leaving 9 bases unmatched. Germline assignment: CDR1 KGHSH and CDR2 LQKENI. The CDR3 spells CASRSGQGIYEQYF. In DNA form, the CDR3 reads TGTGCCAGCCGTTCAGGACAGGGAATCTACGAGCAGTACTTC.

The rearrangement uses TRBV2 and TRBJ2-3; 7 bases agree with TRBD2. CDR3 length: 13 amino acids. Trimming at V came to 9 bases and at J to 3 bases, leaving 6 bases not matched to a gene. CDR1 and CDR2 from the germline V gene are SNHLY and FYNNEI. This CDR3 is CASALADTDTQYF. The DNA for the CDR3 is TGTGCCAGTGCTCTAGCGGATACAGATACGCAGTATTTT. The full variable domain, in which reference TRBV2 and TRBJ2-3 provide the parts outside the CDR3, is EPEVTQTPSHQVTQMGQEVILRCVPISNHLYFYWYRQILGQKVEFLVSFYNNEISEKSEIFDDQFSVERPDGSNFTLKIRSTKLEDSAMYFCASALADTDTQYFGPGTRLTVL.

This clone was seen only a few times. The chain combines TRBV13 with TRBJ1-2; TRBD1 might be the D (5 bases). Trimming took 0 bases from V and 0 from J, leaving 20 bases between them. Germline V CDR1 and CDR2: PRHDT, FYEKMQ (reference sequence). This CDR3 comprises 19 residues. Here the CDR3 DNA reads TGTGCCAGCAGCTTAGGTACCCGGTTGGGGCCCCTAGCTAACTATGGCTACACCTTC. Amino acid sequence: CASSLGTRLGPLANYGYTF.

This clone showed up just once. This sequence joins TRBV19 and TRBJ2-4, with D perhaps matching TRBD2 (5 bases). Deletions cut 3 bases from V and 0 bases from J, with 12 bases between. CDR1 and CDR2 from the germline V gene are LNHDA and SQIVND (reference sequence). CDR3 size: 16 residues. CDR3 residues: CASSMRAVLAKNIQYF. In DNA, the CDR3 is TGTGCCAGTAGTATGAGGGCAGTTCTAGCCAAAAACATTCAGTACTTC.

The CDR3 DNA follows: TGTGCCAGCAGCCAATGGGGACAGGGAACCTACGAGCAGTACGTC. This sequence encodes CASSQWGQGTYEQYV. V is TRBV3-1 (or the pseudogene TRBV3-2) and J is TRBJ2-7, with 9 bases aligning to TRBD1. This CDR3 contains 15 residues. V dropped 2 bases and J dropped 2; count of bases not matched to a gene: 4. Germline-derived CDR1 and CDR2 are LGHDT and YNNKEL (reference sequence).

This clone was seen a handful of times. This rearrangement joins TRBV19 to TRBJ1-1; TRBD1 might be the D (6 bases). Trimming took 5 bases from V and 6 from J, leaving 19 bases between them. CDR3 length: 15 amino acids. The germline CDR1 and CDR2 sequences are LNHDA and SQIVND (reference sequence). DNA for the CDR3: TGTGCCAGTAGTCAGAGACAGGCCGAACTCCCTGAAGCTTTCTTT. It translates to CASSQRQAELPEAFF.

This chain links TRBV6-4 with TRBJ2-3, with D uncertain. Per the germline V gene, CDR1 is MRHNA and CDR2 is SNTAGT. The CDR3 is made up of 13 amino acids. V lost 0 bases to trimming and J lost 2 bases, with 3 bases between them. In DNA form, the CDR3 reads TGTGCCAGCAGTGACTCCGTCACAGATACGCAGTATTTT. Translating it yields CASSDSVTDTQYF.

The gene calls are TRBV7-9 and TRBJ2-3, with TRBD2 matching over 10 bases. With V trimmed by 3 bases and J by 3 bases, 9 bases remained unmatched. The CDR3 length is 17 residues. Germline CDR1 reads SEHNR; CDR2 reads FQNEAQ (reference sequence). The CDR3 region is CASSFGTAGGWTDTQYF. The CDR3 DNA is TGTGCCAGCAGCTTTGGTACAGCGGGGGGGTGGACAGATACGCAGTATTTT.

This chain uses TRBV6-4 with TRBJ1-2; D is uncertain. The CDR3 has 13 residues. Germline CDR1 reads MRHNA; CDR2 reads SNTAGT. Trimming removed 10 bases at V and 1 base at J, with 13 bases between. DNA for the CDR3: TGTGCCACCTCTCGGGGATTTAACTATGGCTACACCTTC. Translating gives CATSRGFNYGYTF.

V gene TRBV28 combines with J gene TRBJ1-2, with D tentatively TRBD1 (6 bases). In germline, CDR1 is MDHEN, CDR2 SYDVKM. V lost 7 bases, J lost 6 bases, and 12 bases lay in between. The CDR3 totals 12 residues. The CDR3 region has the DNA TGTGCCAGCACCACAGGGATCCATGGCTACACCTTC. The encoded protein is CASTTGIHGYTF.

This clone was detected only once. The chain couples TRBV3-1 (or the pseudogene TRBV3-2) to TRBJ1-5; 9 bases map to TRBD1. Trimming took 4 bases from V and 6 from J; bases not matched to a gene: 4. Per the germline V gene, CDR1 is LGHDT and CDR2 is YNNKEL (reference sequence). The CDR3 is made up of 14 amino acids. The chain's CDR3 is CASSPTGGSQPQHF. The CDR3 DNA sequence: TGTGCCAGCAGCCCTACAGGGGGCTCTCAGCCCCAGCATTTT.

For the CDR3, the DNA is TGTGCCAGCAGTTCTACTAGCGGGGGCTACTACGAGCAGTACGTC. It encodes CASSSTSGGYYEQYV. The chain links TRBV6-5 to TRBJ2-7, with 11 bases matching TRBD2. J gave up 3 bases and V 4 bases, and 5 bases lay outside the gene matches. CDR3 length equals 15 residues. Germline V gene data show CDR1 as MNHEY and CDR2 as SVGAGI.

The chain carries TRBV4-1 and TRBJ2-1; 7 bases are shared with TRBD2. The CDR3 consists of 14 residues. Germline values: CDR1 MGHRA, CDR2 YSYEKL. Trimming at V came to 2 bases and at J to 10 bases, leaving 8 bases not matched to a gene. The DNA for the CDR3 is TGCGCCAGCAGCCAACCTAGCGGTCGAGGGGAGCAGTTCTTC. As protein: CASSQPSGRGEQFF.

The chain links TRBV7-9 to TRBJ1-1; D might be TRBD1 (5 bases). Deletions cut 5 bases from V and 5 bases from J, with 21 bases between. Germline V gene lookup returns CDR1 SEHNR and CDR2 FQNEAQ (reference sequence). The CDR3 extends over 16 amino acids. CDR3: CASSPIYPGGYTEAFF. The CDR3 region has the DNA TGTGCCAGCAGCCCAATTTACCCCGGGGGATATACTGAAGCTTTCTTT.

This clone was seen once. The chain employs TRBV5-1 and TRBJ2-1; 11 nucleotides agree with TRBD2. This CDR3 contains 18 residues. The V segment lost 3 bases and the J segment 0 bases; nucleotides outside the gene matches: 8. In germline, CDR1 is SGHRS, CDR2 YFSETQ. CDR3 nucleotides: TGCGCCAGCAGCTCTACGACTAGCGGGGTGCTCTCCTACAATGAGCAGTTCTTC. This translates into CASSSTTSGVLSYNEQFF.

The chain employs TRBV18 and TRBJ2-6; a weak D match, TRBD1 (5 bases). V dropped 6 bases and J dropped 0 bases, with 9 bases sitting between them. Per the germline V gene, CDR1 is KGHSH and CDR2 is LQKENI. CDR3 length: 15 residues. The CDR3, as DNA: TGTGCCAGCTCGGATCAGGGCTCTGGGGCCAACGTCCTGACTTTC. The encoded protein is CASSDQGSGANVLTF.

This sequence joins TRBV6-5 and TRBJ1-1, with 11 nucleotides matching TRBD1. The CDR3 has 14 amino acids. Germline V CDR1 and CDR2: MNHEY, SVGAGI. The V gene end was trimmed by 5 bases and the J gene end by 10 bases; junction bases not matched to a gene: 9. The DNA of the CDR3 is TGTGCCAGCAGTCAAACCCCGGACAGGGGGCGAGCTTTCTTT. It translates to CASSQTPDRGRAFF.

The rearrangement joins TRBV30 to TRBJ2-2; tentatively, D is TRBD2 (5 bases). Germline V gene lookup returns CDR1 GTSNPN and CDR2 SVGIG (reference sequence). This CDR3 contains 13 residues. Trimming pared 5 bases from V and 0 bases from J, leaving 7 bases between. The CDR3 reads CAWAGANTGELFF. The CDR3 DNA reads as TGTGCCTGGGCGGGTGCGAACACCGGGGAGCTGTTTTTT.

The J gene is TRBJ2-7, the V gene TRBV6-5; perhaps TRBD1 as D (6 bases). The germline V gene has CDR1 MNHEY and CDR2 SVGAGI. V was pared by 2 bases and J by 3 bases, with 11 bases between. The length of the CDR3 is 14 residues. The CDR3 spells CASSYKGRGYEQYV. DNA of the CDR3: TGTGCCAGCAGTTACAAGGGCAGGGGCTACGAGCAGTACGTC.

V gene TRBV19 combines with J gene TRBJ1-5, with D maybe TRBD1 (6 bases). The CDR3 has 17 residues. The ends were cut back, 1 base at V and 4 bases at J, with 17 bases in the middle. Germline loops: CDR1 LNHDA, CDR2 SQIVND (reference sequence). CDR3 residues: CASSIVRGGAGNQPQHF. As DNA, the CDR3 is TGTGCCAGTAGTATAGTCCGTGGGGGGGCAGGGAATCAGCCCCAGCATTTT.

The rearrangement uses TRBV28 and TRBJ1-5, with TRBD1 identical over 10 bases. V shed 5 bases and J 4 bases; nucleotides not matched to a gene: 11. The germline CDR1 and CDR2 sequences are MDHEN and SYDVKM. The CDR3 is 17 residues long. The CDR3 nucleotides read TGTGCCAGCAGTCCCCGGACAGGGGGTGAGGGGAATCAGCCCCAGCATTTT. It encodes CASSPRTGGEGNQPQHF.

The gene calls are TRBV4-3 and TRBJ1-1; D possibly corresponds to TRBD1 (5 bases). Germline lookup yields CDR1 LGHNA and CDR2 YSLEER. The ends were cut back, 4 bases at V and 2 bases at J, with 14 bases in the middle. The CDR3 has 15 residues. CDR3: CASSPGPDRNTEAFF. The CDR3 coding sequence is TGCGCCAGCAGCCCAGGGCCCGACAGAAACACTGAAGCTTTCTTT.

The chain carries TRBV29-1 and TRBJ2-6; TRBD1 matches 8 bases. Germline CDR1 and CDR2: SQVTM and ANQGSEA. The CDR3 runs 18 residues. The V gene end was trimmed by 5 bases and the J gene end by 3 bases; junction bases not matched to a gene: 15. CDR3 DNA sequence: TGCAGCGTTTATCACGGACAGGGAGTTGCTCTTGGGGCCAACGTCCTGACTTTC. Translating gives CSVYHGQGVALGANVLTF.

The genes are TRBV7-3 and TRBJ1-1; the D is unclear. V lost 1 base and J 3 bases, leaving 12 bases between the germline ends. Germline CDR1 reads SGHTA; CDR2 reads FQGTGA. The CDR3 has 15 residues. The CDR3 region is CASSLMRVPDTEAFF. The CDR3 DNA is TGTGCCAGCAGCTTAATGCGGGTTCCGGACACTGAAGCTTTCTTT.

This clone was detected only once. CDR3 sequence: CASSPPGQGNQPQHF. The CDR3 DNA is TGTGCCAGCAGCCCCCCGGGACAGGGCAATCAGCCCCAGCATTTT. This chain connects TRBV7-8 to TRBJ1-5, with 8 bases lining up with TRBD1. After removal of 5 bases from V and 2 bases from J, the junction contained 5 bases not matched to a gene. Germline V gene data show CDR1 as SGHVS and CDR2 as FQNEAQ. This CDR3 is built from 15 residues. The whole variable domain, filled in from reference TRBV7-8 and TRBJ1-5, reads GAGVSQSPRYKVAKRGQDVALRCDPISGHVSLFWYQQALGQGPEFLTYFQNEAQLDKSGLPSDRFFAERPEGSVSTLKIQRTQQEDSAVYLCASSPPGQGNQPQHFGDGTRLSIL.

CDR3 in amino acids: CASSKFSRGGYYGYTF. The DNA of the CDR3 is TGTGCCAGCAGCAAATTCTCCAGGGGAGGGTACTATGGCTACACCTTC. This chain links TRBV21-1 with TRBJ1-2. TRBV21-1 is a pseudogene. This CDR3 comprises 16 residues.

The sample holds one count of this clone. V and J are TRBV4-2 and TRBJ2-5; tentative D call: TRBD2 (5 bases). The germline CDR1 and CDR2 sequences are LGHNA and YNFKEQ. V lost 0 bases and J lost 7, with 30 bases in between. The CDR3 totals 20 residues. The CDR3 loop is CASSQDSFRTPNPPRRTQYF. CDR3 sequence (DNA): TGTGCCAGCAGCCAAGATAGCTTCCGGACTCCCAACCCCCCCCGCCGGACCCAGTACTTC.

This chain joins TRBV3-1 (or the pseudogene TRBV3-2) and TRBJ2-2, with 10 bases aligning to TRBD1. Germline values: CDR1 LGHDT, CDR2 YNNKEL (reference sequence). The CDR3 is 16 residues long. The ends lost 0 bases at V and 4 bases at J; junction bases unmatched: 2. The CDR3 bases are TGTGCCAGCAGCCAAGAGGGACAGGGGCCCACCGGGGAGCTGTTTTTT. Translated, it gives CASSQEGQGPTGELFF.